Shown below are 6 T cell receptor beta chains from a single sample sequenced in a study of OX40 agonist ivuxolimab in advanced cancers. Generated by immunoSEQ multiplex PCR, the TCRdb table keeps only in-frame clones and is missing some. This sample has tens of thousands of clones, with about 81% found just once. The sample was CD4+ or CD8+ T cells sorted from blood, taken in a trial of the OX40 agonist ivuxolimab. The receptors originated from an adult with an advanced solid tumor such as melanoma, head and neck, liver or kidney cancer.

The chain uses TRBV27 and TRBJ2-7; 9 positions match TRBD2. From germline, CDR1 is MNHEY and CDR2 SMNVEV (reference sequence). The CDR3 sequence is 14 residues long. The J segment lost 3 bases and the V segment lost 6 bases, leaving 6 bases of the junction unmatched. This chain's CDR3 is CASSLLSGSYEQYF. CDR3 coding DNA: TGTGCCAGCAGCTTACTTAGCGGGAGCTACGAGCAGTACTTC.

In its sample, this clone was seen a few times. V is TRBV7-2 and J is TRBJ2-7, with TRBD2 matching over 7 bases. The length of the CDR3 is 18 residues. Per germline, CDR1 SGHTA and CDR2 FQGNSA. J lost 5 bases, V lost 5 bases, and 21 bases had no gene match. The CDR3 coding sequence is TGTGCCAGCAGCCGACGCAGGGCTAGCGGCAAAAGAGGGGACGAGCAGTACTTC. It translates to CASSRRRASGKRGDEQYF.

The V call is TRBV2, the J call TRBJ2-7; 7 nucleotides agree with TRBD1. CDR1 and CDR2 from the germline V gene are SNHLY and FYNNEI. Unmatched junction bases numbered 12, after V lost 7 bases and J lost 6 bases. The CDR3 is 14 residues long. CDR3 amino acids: CASTDRQGPLEQYF. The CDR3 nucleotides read TGTGCCAGCACCGATAGACAGGGACCACTCGAGCAGTACTTC.

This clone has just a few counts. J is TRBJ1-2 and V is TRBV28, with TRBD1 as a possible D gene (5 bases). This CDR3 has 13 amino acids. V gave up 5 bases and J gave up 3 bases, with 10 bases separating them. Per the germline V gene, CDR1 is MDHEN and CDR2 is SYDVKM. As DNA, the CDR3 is TGTGCCAGCAGTGCTGACAGCCACTATGGCTACACCTTC. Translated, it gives CASSADSHYGYTF.

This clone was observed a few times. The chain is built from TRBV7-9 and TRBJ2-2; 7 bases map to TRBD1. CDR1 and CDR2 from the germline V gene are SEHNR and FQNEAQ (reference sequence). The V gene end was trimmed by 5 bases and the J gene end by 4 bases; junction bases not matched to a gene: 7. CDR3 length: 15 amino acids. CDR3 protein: CASSPRDRLTGELFF. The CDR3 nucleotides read TGTGCCAGCAGCCCTAGGGACAGACTCACCGGGGAGCTGTTTTTT. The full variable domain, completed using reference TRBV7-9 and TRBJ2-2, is DTGVSQNPRHKITKRGQNVTFRCDPISEHNRLYWYRQTLGQGPEFLTYFQNEAQLEKSRLLSDRFSAERPKGSFSTLEIQRTEQGDSAMYLCASSPRDRLTGELFFGEGSRLTVL.

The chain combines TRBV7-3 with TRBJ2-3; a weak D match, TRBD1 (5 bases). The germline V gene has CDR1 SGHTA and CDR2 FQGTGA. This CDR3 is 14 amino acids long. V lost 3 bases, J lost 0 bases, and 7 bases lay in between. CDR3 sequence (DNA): TGTGCCAGCAGCTTGGGGCTGAGCACAGATACGCAGTATTTT. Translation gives CASSLGLSTDTQYF.